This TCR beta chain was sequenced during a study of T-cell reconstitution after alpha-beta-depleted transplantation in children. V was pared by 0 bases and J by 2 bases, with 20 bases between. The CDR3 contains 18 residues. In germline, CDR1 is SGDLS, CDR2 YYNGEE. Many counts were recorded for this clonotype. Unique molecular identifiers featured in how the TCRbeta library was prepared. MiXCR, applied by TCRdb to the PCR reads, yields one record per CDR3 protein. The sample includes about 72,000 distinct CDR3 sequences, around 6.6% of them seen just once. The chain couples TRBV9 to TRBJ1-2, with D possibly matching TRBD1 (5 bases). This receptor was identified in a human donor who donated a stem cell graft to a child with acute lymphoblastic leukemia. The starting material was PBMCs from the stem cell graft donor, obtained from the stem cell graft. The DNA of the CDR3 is TGTGCCAGCAGCGTAGGGCTGCGACCGGGGCGGCCCAACTATGGCTACACCTTC. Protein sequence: CASSVGLRPGRPNYGYTF. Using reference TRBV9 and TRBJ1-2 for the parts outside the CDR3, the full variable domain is DSGVTQTPKHLITATGQRVTLRCSPRSGDLSVYWYQQSLDQGLQFLIQYYNGEERAKGNILERFSAQQFPDLHSELNLSSLELGDSALYFCASSVGLRPGRPNYGYTFGSGTRLTVV.